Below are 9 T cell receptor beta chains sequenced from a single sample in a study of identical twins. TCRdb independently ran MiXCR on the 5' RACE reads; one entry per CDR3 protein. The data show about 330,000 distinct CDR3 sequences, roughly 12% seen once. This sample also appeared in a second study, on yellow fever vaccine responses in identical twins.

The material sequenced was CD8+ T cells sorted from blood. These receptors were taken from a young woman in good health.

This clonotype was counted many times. CDR3 nucleotides: TGTGCCAGCAGTTATACAGGGAACACCGGGGAGCTGTTTTTT. Translating it yields CASSYTGNTGELFF. The chain combines TRBV27 with TRBJ2-2, with a tentative D call TRBD1 (5 bases). The CDR3 loop spans 14 amino acids. Trimming cost V 4 bases and J 1 base, with 7 bases left between them. The germline V gene has CDR1 MNHEY and CDR2 SMNVEV (reference sequence).

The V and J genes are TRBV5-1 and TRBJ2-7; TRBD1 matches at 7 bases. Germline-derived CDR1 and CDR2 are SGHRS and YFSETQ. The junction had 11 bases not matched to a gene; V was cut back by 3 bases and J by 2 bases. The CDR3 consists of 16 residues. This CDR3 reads CASSCCPGQKPYEQYV. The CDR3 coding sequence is TGCGCCAGCAGCTGTTGTCCGGGACAGAAACCCTACGAGCAGTACGTC.

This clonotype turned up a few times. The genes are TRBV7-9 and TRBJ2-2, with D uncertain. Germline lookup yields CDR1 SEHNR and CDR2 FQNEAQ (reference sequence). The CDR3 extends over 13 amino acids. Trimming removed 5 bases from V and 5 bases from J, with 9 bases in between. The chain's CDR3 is CASSLTTTGELFF. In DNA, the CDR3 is TGTGCCAGCAGCCTAACTACGACCGGGGAGCTGTTTTTT.

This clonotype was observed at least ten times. CDR3 in amino acids: CASSPRLHDEQFF. DNA of the CDR3: TGTGCCAGCAGCCCGAGACTCCATGATGAGCAGTTCTTC. The chain links TRBV7-9 to TRBJ2-1; D is unclear. Germline loops: CDR1 SEHNR, CDR2 FQNEAQ (reference sequence). V was clipped by 5 bases and J by 8 bases, with 13 bases between them. This CDR3 spans 13 amino acids. The full variable domain, completed using reference TRBV7-9 and TRBJ2-1, is DTGVSQNPRHKITKRGQNVTFRCDPISEHNRLYWYRQTLGQGPEFLTYFQNEAQLEKSRLLSDRFSAERPKGSFSTLEIQRTEQGDSAMYLCASSPRLHDEQFFGPGTRLTVL.

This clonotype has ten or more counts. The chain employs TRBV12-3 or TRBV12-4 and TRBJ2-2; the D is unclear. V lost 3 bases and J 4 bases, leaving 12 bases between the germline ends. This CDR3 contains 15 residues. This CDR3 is CASSFGSGPTGELFF. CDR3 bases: TGTGCCAGCAGTTTTGGTTCTGGGCCCACCGGGGAGCTGTTTTTT.

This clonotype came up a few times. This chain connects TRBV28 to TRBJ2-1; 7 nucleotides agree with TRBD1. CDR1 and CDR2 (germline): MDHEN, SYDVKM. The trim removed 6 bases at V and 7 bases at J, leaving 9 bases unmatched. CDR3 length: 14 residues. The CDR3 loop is CASSDPGQTNEQFF. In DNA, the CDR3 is TGTGCCAGCAGCGACCCGGGACAGACGAATGAGCAGTTCTTC.

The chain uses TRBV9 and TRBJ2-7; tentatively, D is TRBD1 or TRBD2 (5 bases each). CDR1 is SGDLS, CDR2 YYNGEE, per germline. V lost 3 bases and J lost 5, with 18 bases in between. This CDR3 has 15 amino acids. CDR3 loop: CASSAEGRGSNEQYF. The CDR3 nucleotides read TGTGCCAGCAGCGCAGAGGGACGGGGTTCCAACGAGCAGTACTTC.

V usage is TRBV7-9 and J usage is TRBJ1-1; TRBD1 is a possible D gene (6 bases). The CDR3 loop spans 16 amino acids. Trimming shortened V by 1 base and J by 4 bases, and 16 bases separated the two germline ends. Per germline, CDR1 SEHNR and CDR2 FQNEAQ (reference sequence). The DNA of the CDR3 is TGTGCCAGCAGCTTAGGGATTGGGGGCGCAGGCACTGAAGCTTTCTTT. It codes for CASSLGIGGAGTEAFF.

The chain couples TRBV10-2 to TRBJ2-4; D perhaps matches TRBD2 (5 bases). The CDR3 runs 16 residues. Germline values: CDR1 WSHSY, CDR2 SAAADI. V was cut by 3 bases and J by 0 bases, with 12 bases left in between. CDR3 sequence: CASSDPPRVAKNIQYF. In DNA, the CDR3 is TGCGCCAGCAGTGACCCCCCGCGGGTAGCCAAAAACATTCAGTACTTC.